This passage covers 8 T cell receptor beta chains from one sample sequenced in a study of identical twins. TCRdb re-analysed the 5' RACE reads in MiXCR, keeping a single row per CDR3 protein. Here the sample spans fewer than 550,000 distinct CDR3 sequences, over 11% being singletons. The sample was also reused in another study, on yellow fever vaccine responses in identical twins.

Sequenced sample: CD4+ T cells sorted from blood. The source is a woman under 30 in good health.

This clonotype turned up a few times. CDR3 in amino acids: CSVALAGGLLSSYNEQFF. The CDR3 coding sequence is TGCAGCGTCGCACTAGCGGGGGGGCTTTTGAGCTCCTACAATGAGCAGTTCTTC. The chain combines TRBV29-1 with TRBJ2-1; 13 nucleotides agree with TRBD2. J gave up 0 bases and V 6 bases, and 11 bases lay outside the gene matches. The CDR3 length is 18 residues. Germline V lookup: CDR1 SQVTM, CDR2 ANQGSEA.

V gene TRBV28 combines with J gene TRBJ1-2, with 10 nucleotides matching TRBD1. CDR1 MDHEN and CDR2 SYDVKM come from the germline V gene. The CDR3 is 13 amino acids. The V gene end was trimmed by 8 bases and the J gene end by 4 bases; junction bases not matched to a gene: 4. The CDR3 is CASRTGGRYGYTF. The CDR3 DNA sequence: TGTGCCAGCCGGACAGGGGGACGCTATGGCTACACCTTC.

Notes on this clonotype: A junction boundary mismatches the germline segment, possibly from a read error. The chain couples TRBV20-1 to TRBJ1-6, with unresolved D. This CDR3 region has 16 residues. The germline gives CDR1 DFQATT, CDR2 SNEGSKA (reference sequence). The CDR3 DNA reads TGCTGTGCTAGGCTCGCCGGGAGCTCCTATAATTCACCCCTCCACTTT. It encodes CCARLAGSSYNSPLHF.

This clonotype has just a few counts. The J gene is TRBJ2-5, the V gene TRBV5-1, with 12 positions matching TRBD1. Germline values: CDR1 SGHRS, CDR2 YFSETQ. This CDR3 spans 15 amino acids. J lost 4 bases, V lost 4 bases, and 5 bases had no gene match. The CDR3 bases are TGCGCCAGCAGCGGGGGACAGGGGGCCGCAGAGACCCAGTACTTC. Its translation: CASSGGQGAAETQYF.

This clonotype turned up a few times. The CDR3 region has the DNA TGTGCCAGCAGTTCCCCAGGGACAAGCTCCTACGAGCAGTACTTC. Translating it yields CASSSPGTSSYEQYF. V gene TRBV28 combines with J gene TRBJ2-7; D is possibly TRBD1 (6 bases). CDR1 MDHEN and CDR2 SYDVKM come from the germline V gene. V lost 4 bases and J lost 0, with 13 bases in between. This CDR3 has 15 residues.

This chain links TRBV18 with TRBJ2-3; 7 positions agree with TRBD2. With 4 bases clipped from V and 3 bases from J, the junction kept 7 bases outside the gene matches. The CDR3 spans 15 residues. The germline CDR1 and CDR2 sequences are KGHSH and LQKENI. As DNA, the CDR3 is TGTGCCAGCTCACAGGAAAAGGGAGGGACAGATACGCAGTATTTT. Protein: CASSQEKGGTDTQYF.

This clonotype was recorded many times. The V and J genes are TRBV7-9 and TRBJ1-4; D gene ambiguous. CDR1 SEHNR and CDR2 FQNEAQ come from the germline V gene (reference sequence). This CDR3 comprises 14 residues. The V and J ends lost 5 bases and 5 bases respectively, with 12 bases between them. CDR3 in DNA: TGTGCCAGCAGCCCAGGACGGTCCAATGAAAAACTGTTTTTT. Protein product: CASSPGRSNEKLFF.

This clonotype was detected only a few times. The rearrangement joins TRBV28 to TRBJ2-3; the D is unclear. Trimming shortened V by 6 bases and J by 8 bases, and 15 bases separated the two germline ends. Germline CDR1 and CDR2: MDHEN and SYDVKM. The CDR3 consists of 13 residues. CDR3 region: CASSPPPTGTQYF. For the CDR3, the DNA is TGTGCCAGCAGCCCCCCTCCGACGGGTACGCAGTATTTT.